This is a list of T cell receptor beta chains from one sample in a study of T cells expressing NK-cell markers. After re-calling the 5' RACE reads, TCRdb lists one entry per CDR3 protein, DNA absent. The record lists fewer than 550,000 distinct CDR3 sequences, of which the ten most abundant hold approximately 1.4%. Sequenced material: blood T cells: a sorted CD56 or NKG2C T cell subset, CD4+ or CD8+ T cells, or bulk PBMC T cells (not recorded which). The receptors derive from a woman aged 45-65 years in good health. The CDR3 runs from the conserved cysteine through the conserved F or W. Fields, in order: J gene, V gene, CDR3 protein.

>TRBJ2-2|TRBV5-1
CASSLELRPAPGELFF
>TRBJ1-1|TRBV27
CASSFYPGGTEAFF
>TRBJ2-3|TRBV4-1
CASSQFPTSGTTDTQYF
>TRBJ2-5|TRBV7-2
CASSLGASGREETQYF
>TRBJ2-4|TRBV10-2
CASTPTSGKNIQYF
>TRBJ1-5|TRBV27
CASRGLGLSQPQHF
>TRBJ2-2|TRBV3-1
CASSLRGLGGELFF
>TRBJ2-5|TRBV27
CASSSLRDSKETQYF
>TRBJ2-7|TRBV9
CASSAPLDYEQYF
>TRBJ2-1|TRBV3-1
CASSQGTRRSSYNEQFF
>TRBJ1-5|TRBV10-3
CAISGQGTDSNQPQHF
>TRBJ2-5|TRBV6-1
CASTLTGTVGETQYF
>TRBJ2-1|TRBV11-2
CASSTGTRNEQFF
>TRBJ2-4|TRBV5-4
CASSPGPAKNIQYF
>TRBJ2-3|TRBV7-9
CASVPTGNLDTQYF
>TRBJ1-2|TRBV20-1
CSARVPGHIYGYTF
>TRBJ1-2|TRBV2
CASSGHLDYGYTF
>TRBJ2-5|TRBV4-1
CASSQRGPTQETQYF
>TRBJ2-1|TRBV12-3/TRBV12-4
CASSLTSGRGVEQFF
>TRBJ2-2|TRBV29-1
CSVGQAGVRGELFF
>TRBJ2-1|TRBV11-2
CASSRGLVGGGEQFF
>TRBJ2-7|TRBV10-3
CAISEIAGVYEQYF
>TRBJ2-5|TRBV4-1
CASSPGRTQYF
>TRBJ1-3|TRBV12-3/TRBV12-4
CASTGTRNTIYF
>TRBJ1-3|TRBV9
CASSVSGPSGLNSGNTIYF
>TRBJ2-3|TRBV20-1
CSAAPGLIRTDTQYF
>TRBJ2-2|TRBV21-1
CASSKGHLPIPGELFF
>TRBJ1-2|TRBV7-8
CASSLWGTASNGYTF
>TRBJ1-5|TRBV24-1
CATSDLNRNQPQHF
>TRBJ2-3|TRBV7-8
CASSLEGAGSSTDTQYF
>TRBJ2-3|TRBV24-1
CASSVGDPSTDTQYF
>TRBJ2-2|TRBV11-2
CASRLAGAMELFF
>TRBJ1-1|TRBV29-1
CSVGGPLTEAFF
>TRBJ2-2|TRBV5-5
CASSLVLLAGGTGELFF
>TRBJ1-3|TRBV25-1
CASRGWDAGNTIYF
>TRBJ2-7|TRBV6-5
CASSYDGTYEQYF
>TRBJ2-2|TRBV5-1
CASRSTNTGELFF
>TRBJ2-1|TRBV18
CASSPPGGNEQFF
>TRBJ1-5|TRBV12-3/TRBV12-4
CASRPGQKNSNQPQHF
>TRBJ1-5|TRBV21-1
CASYLGGGQPQHF
>TRBJ2-3|TRBV12-5
CASGPRAVRTDTQYF
>TRBJ2-1|TRBV10-1
CASSRIEGGYNEQFF
>TRBJ1-1|TRBV6-2/TRBV6-3
CASINPRTANTEAFF
>TRBJ1-1|TRBV5-1
CASRPGAGRVEAFF
>TRBJ2-2|TRBV4-1
CASSQPLRGGGELFF
>TRBJ2-3|TRBV11-2
CASSSPREGLDTQYF
>TRBJ1-4|TRBV11-2
CASSLSYEKLFF
>TRBJ2-2|TRBV5-1
CASSLVGTGELFF
>TRBJ2-2|TRBV6-5
CASSYSKRQGDTGELFF
>TRBJ1-2|TRBV6-5
CASSYSTSPYGYTF
>TRBJ2-2|TRBV29-1
CNRPGENTGELFF
>TRBJ1-2|TRBV15
CATSRDRAGTYGYTF
>TRBJ2-2|TRBV9
CASSVGPGAAGELFF
>TRBJ1-2|TRBV6-5
CASRKDNYGYTF
>TRBJ2-1|TRBV4-1
CASSQVNGVTEQFF
>TRBJ2-5|TRBV11-2
CASSLVRTGRETQYF
>TRBJ2-5|TRBV12-3/TRBV12-4
CASSLELGTETQYF